The clone carrying this T cell receptor (beta chain) is a singleton in its sample. Relative to the germline gene, one junction end is altered; a read error may explain this. This sample was taken from a study of tumor-infiltrating lymphocytes in glioblastoma multiforme. Multiple V-beta primers and a C-beta primer amplified TCRB from RNA. Each CDR3 protein gets one entry after TCRdb re-called the multiplex PCR reads with MiXCR. The sample includes fewer than 15,000 distinct CDR3 sequences, about 69% seen only once; the top ten take around 50%. Germline-derived CDR1 and CDR2 are SGHAT and FQNNGV. This CDR3 is built from 13 residues.

This TCR was recovered from a male donor with glioblastoma. The chain couples TRBV11-2 to TRBJ2-1, with 8 bases identical to TRBD2. The sequenced material came from brain tumor tissue. Written as DNA, the CDR3 is TGTGCCAGCAGCTTACATAGCGGGAATGAGCACTTCTTC. Translated: CASSLHSGNEHFF.